Below are 17 T cell receptor beta chains sequenced from a single sample in a study of identical twins. TCRdb ran MiXCR on the 5' RACE reads and lists one entry per CDR3 protein. The top ten clones hold approximately 2.1% of a sample with hundreds of thousands of distinct CDR3 sequences, approximately 8.5% of them seen once. These data were likewise used in another study, on yellow fever vaccine responses in identical twins.

Sequencing was carried out using memory (CD45RO+) T cells sorted from blood. The receptor source for this set is a woman under 30 in good health.

Ten or more counts support this clonotype. CDR3 bases: TGCAGTGCGCGGGGACAGACAAGCACAGATACGCAGTATTTT. Translation: CSARGQTSTDTQYF. This chain uses TRBV20-1 with TRBJ2-3; TRBD1 might be the D (7 bases). CDR1 and CDR2 from the germline V gene are DFQATT and SNEGSKA (reference sequence). The CDR3 is 14 residues long. V lost 6 bases and J lost 0, with 13 bases in between.

V is TRBV5-6 and J is TRBJ1-5; 8 nucleotides line up with TRBD1. Germline trimming cut 4 bases from V and 7 bases from J; bases unmatched to any gene: 10. The CDR3 is 15 amino acids. The germline CDR1 and CDR2 sequences are SGHDT and YYEEEE. Written as DNA, the CDR3 is TGTGCCAGCAGCCACCAGACAGGGGTTGGGCAGCCCCAGCATTTT. It translates to CASSHQTGVGQPQHF.

In this sample, this clonotype turned up a few times. The genes are TRBV15 and TRBJ2-2, with TRBD1 as a possible D gene (5 bases). V lost 0 bases, J lost 6 bases, and 11 bases lay in between. Germline loops: CDR1 LNHNV, CDR2 YYDKDF (reference sequence). The CDR3 loop spans 15 amino acids. CDR3 coding DNA: TGTGCCACCAGCAGAGATACAGGTTTTCCCGGGGAGCTGTTTTTT. It is translated as CATSRDTGFPGELFF.

This clonotype was found many times. The J gene is TRBJ2-3, the V gene TRBV2; D uncertain. There are 16 residues in the CDR3. The V end lost 1 base, the J end lost 2 bases, and 13 bases lay between the germline ends. Germline CDR1 and CDR2: SNHLY and FYNNEI. As DNA, the CDR3 is TGTGCCAGCAGTGAAGACAATAGTTTTAACACAGATACGCAGTATTTT. The encoded protein is CASSEDNSFNTDTQYF.

This clonotype was seen at least ten times. The chain is built from TRBV27 and TRBJ2-7; D gene unclear. Germline V gene sequence: CDR1 MNHEY, CDR2 SMNVEV (reference sequence). CDR3 length: 11 amino acids. V was trimmed by 4 bases and J by 4 bases, leaving 5 bases between them. The CDR3, as DNA: TGTGCCAGCAGTTGGCCTTACGAGCAGTACTTC. Its protein is CASSWPYEQYF.

The sample holds a few counts of this clonotype. V gene TRBV5-6 combines with J gene TRBJ2-7, with a tentative D call TRBD2 (5 bases). V gave up 2 bases and J gave up 6 bases, with 18 bases separating them. Germline loops: CDR1 SGHDT, CDR2 YYEEEE. The CDR3 is made up of 15 amino acids. The CDR3 is CASSLLTTRFIEQYV. The CDR3 nucleotides read TGTGCCAGCAGCTTACTGACTACCCGTTTCATCGAGCAGTACGTC.

DNA of the CDR3: TGTGCCAGCAGTTCTTTAGGCAGGGAGACCCAGTACTTC. It encodes CASSSLGRETQYF. V and J are TRBV28 and TRBJ2-5; no reliable D call. Germline CDR1 is MDHEN and CDR2 is SYDVKM. The CDR3 is 13 residues long. Trimming took 4 bases from V and 5 from J, leaving 11 bases between them. Together with reference TRBV28 and TRBJ2-5, the CDR3 gives the full variable domain: DVKVTQSSRYLVKRTGEKVFLECVQDMDHENMFWYRQDPGLGLRLIYFSYDVKMKEKGDIPEGYSVSREKKERFSLILESASTNQTSMYLCASSSLGRETQYFGPGTRLLVL.

The V gene is TRBV7-9, the J gene TRBJ2-1, with 9 nucleotides matching TRBD1. V was pared by 5 bases and J by 9 bases, with 11 bases of the junction left unmatched. From germline, CDR1 is SEHNR and CDR2 FQNEAQ (reference sequence). The CDR3 covers 15 residues. This CDR3 is CASSRRDRVRGEQFF. The DNA for the CDR3 is TGTGCCAGCAGCCGCCGGGACAGGGTCCGGGGTGAGCAGTTCTTC.

This clonotype was detected a few times. J is TRBJ2-1 and V is TRBV20-1; 10 nucleotides match TRBD2. Germline CDR1 is DFQATT and CDR2 is SNEGSKA (reference sequence). V shed 0 bases, J shed 5 bases, and the junction held 10 bases outside the gene matches. This CDR3 has 17 amino acids. In DNA form, the CDR3 reads TGCAGTGCTAGAGATCTCGGACTAGCGGCTTCCCACAATGAGCAGTTCTTC. It encodes CSARDLGLAASHNEQFF.

This sequence joins TRBV19 and TRBJ2-4; weak D call: TRBD2 (6 bases). The germline gives CDR1 LNHDA, CDR2 SQIVND (reference sequence). The CDR3 sequence is 15 residues long. V lost 4 bases and J 0 bases, leaving 10 bases between the germline ends. The CDR3 nucleotides read TGTGCCAGTAGTAGCGGGAAAGTAGCCAAAAACATTCAGTACTTC. This gives the protein CASSSGKVAKNIQYF.

A few counts support this clonotype. CDR3 in DNA: TGCAGTGCTTACCCGGGACTAAGCACCGGGGAGCTGTTTTTT. It translates to CSAYPGLSTGELFF. The rearrangement joins TRBV20-1 to TRBJ2-2, with 7 bases lining up with TRBD2. Germline-derived CDR1 and CDR2 are DFQATT and SNEGSKA (reference sequence). There are 14 residues in the CDR3. Trimming removed 5 bases from V and 4 bases from J; junction bases left unmatched: 7.

The J gene is TRBJ2-1, the V gene TRBV11-2, with TRBD2 matching over 8 bases. This CDR3 comprises 15 residues. Germline CDR1 and CDR2: SGHAT and FQNNGV. The junction had 8 bases not matched to a gene; V was cut back by 2 bases and J by 8 bases. The CDR3 DNA reads TGTGCCAGCAGCTTATTGGCGGGAGGTGGATATGAGCAGTTCTTC. Translating gives CASSLLAGGGYEQFF.

The chain is built from TRBV21-1 and TRBJ2-1; whether TRBD2, the table's D call, matches the DNA was not checked. TRBV21-1 is listed as a pseudogene. The CDR3 is made up of 20 amino acids. The CDR3 DNA reads as TGTGCCAGCAGCCCGCCCCGGGACATCGGACTAGCGGAGACTTACAATGAGCAGTTCTTC. Translated: CASSPPRDIGLAETYNEQFF.

Concerning this clonotype: This may come from a read error, since a much larger clone is one base off. The chain links TRBV20-1 to TRBJ2-5, with unresolved D. This CDR3 is 13 amino acids long. Germline CDR1 and CDR2: DFQATT and SNEGSKA (reference sequence). The CDR3 DNA sequence: TGCAGTTCTAGAGAAAGGGATCAAGAGACCCAGTACTTC. This translates into CSSRERDQETQYF.

This clonotype was detected ten times or more. The chain carries TRBV5-1 and TRBJ1-5, with D tentatively TRBD1 (6 bases). This CDR3 spans 15 amino acids. CDR1 is SGHRS and CDR2 is YFSETQ in the germline V gene. V lost 4 bases and J lost 2, with 13 bases in between. CDR3 sequence reads: CASSPTGTRNQPQHF. In nucleotides, the CDR3 is TGCGCCAGCAGCCCAACAGGGACCCGCAATCAGCCCCAGCATTTT.

DNA of the CDR3: TGTGCCAGTAGTCAGCCAGGACAGCACACCGGGGAGCTGTTTTTT. Translating it yields CASSQPGQHTGELFF. The chain has TRBV19 and TRBJ2-2; TRBD1 is a possible D gene (6 bases). This CDR3 has 15 residues. V was clipped by 5 bases and J by 3 bases, with 13 bases between them. CDR1 is LNHDA, CDR2 SQIVND, per germline (reference sequence).

This clonotype was seen ten or more times. The CDR3 protein is CSARVGTNTDTQYF. Here the CDR3 DNA reads TGCAGTGCTCGGGTCGGGACGAACACAGATACGCAGTATTTT. The V call is TRBV20-1, the J call TRBJ2-3; TRBD1 or TRBD2 may be the D gene (5 bases each). The length of the CDR3 is 14 residues. Between the trimmed V and J ends, which lost 5 bases and 2 bases, there was a span of 14 bases. Per germline, CDR1 DFQATT and CDR2 SNEGSKA (reference sequence).